Below, 7 T cell receptor beta chains from the same sample are listed, as sequenced in a study of blood T cell repertoires in COVID-19. Some clones are missing from TCRdb's copy, which holds only in-frame ones; the method was immunoSEQ multiplex PCR. The sample lists about 140,000 clones; 60% to 85% were seen once. Sequenced material: peripheral blood. Receptor source: a woman aged 80 or over with active or convalescent COVID-19.

The J gene is TRBJ2-5, the V gene TRBV11-2; D is uncertain. V lost 1 base and J 5 bases, leaving 11 bases between the germline ends. CDR1 SGHAT and CDR2 FQNNGV come from the germline V gene. CDR3 length: 14 amino acids. DNA for the CDR3: TGTGCCAGCAGCTTAGGGTTCTCGCGGGAGACCCAGTACTTC. This encodes CASSLGFSRETQYF.

V usage is TRBV5-1 and J usage is TRBJ1-1; a weak D match, TRBD1 (5 bases). V was clipped by 4 bases and J by 1 base, with 11 bases between them. Germline V CDR1 and CDR2: SGHRS, YFSETQ. The CDR3 is made up of 14 amino acids. DNA of the CDR3: TGCGCCAGCAGCACCCAGACAGCGAACACTGAAGCTTTCTTT. Translated, it gives CASSTQTANTEAFF. Full variable domain (remainder filled in from reference TRBV5-1 and TRBJ1-1): KAGVTQTPRYLIKTRGQQVTLSCSPISGHRSVSWYQQTPGQGLQFLFEYFSETQRNKGNFPGRFSGRQFSNSRSEMNVSTLELGDSALYLCASSTQTANTEAFFGQGTRLTVV.

This clone was picked up one time. The J gene is TRBJ2-1, the V gene TRBV2; tentatively, D is TRBD2 (6 bases). The germline V gene encodes CDR1 SNHLY and CDR2 FYNNEI. The CDR3 is 14 residues long. V was shortened by 4 bases and J by 1 base, with 8 bases between the two germline ends. CDR3: CASSVGGSYNEQFF. Here the CDR3 DNA reads TGTGCCAGCAGTGTCGGGGGATCCTACAATGAGCAGTTCTTC.

This clone was picked up one time. The chain recombines TRBV27 with TRBJ2-7; 9 nucleotides match TRBD2. The CDR3 has 14 amino acids. Looked up from germline, CDR1 is MNHEY and CDR2 is SMNVEV (reference sequence). Trimming removed 2 bases from V and 6 bases from J; junction bases left unmatched: 5. CDR3 sequence (DNA): TGTGCCAGCAGTTTAGCGGGGGGGCGTCGCGAGCAGTACTTC. Translation gives CASSLAGGRREQYF.

The rearrangement joins TRBV6-5 to TRBJ2-7; 15 nucleotides match TRBD2. The CDR3 contains 15 residues. V shed 7 bases and J 1 base; nucleotides not matched to a gene: 2. CDR1 and CDR2 from the germline V gene are MNHEY and SVGAGI. In DNA, the CDR3 is TGTGCCAGCACCGGACTAGCGGGGGGGTCCTACGAGCAGTACTTC. Translating it yields CASTGLAGGSYEQYF.

This clone was detected only a few times. This chain connects TRBV12-2 to TRBJ1-2. TRBV12-2 has pseudogene status. This CDR3 is 14 amino acids long. Here the CDR3 reads CASRALRGPYGYTF. The CDR3 DNA reads TGTGCAAGTCGCGCCTTACGAGGGCCCTATGGCTACACCTTC.

V usage is TRBV30 and J usage is TRBJ2-3; perhaps TRBD1 as D (6 bases). The germline gives CDR1 GTSNPN, CDR2 SVGIG (reference sequence). Trimming left V 0 bases short and J 11 bases short, with 15 bases between. The CDR3 extends over 13 amino acids. The CDR3 nucleotides are TGTGCCTGGAGTGTACTGGGTCCAGGGGTGCAGTATTTT. This codes for CAWSVLGPGVQYF.